This is a list of T cell receptor beta chains from one sample in a study of blood T cells in healthy people across ages. One entry per CDR3 protein, called by TCRdb with MiXCR from the 5' RACE reads. The profile shows about 680,000 distinct CDR3 sequences, about half of them singletons. Material: blood. These receptors all stem from a woman aged 60-75 years in good health. CDR3s include the opening cysteine and the closing phenylalanine or tryptophan. Each record gives: D gene, J gene, clone size, V gene, CDR3 protein, CDR3 DNA. A D gene is named only where the DNA matches it firmly. Rows give clone size only sometimes, using once, few, many, or a class for an expanded clone.

D: .; J: TRBJ2-5; size: few; V: TRBV2; CDR3: CASSLRTVDGTIQETQYF; DNA: TGTGCCAGCAGCCTCCGGACGGTGGACGGCACAATACAAGAGACCCAGTACTTC
D: .; J: TRBJ2-1; size: .; V: TRBV7-2; CDR3: CASSLNAENEQFF; DNA: TGTGCCAGCAGCTTAAACGCCGAGAATGAGCAGTTCTTC
D: .; J: TRBJ2-5; size: .; V: TRBV7-2; CDR3: CASSLASDLGTQYF; DNA: TGTGCCAGCAGCTTAGCCTCCGATCTAGGTACCCAGTACTTC
D: TRBD2; J: TRBJ2-7; size: .; V: TRBV13; CDR3: CASSSQGRDGTYEQYF; DNA: TGTGCCAGCAGCTCACAAGGGAGGGACGGGACCTACGAGCAGTACTTC
D: .; J: TRBJ2-3; size: .; V: TRBV4-2; CDR3: CASSQEGPGGGVTDTQYF; DNA: TGTGCCAGCAGCCAAGAAGGGCCAGGGGGGGGAGTCACAGATACGCAGTATTTT
D: TRBD1; J: TRBJ1-3; size: .; V: TRBV5-1; CDR3: CASKDRISGNTIYF; DNA: TGCGCCAGCAAGGACAGGATTTCTGGAAACACCATATATTTT
D: TRBD1; J: TRBJ2-5; size: .; V: TRBV3-1; CDR3: CASSTGTGEEAQYF; DNA: TGTGCCAGCAGCACCGGGACAGGAGAAGAGGCCCAGTACTTC
D: .; J: TRBJ2-1; size: few; V: TRBV25-1; CDR3: CASTLTDEQFF; DNA: TGTGCCAGCACACTAACGGATGAGCAGTTCTTC
D: .; J: TRBJ1-5; size: .; V: TRBV27; CDR3: CASSFRNTQPQHF; DNA: TGTGCCAGCAGTTTCCGGAACACTCAGCCCCAGCATTTT
D: .; J: TRBJ2-7; size: .; V: TRBV27; CDR3: CASSRTGSELLGEQYF; DNA: TGTGCCAGCAGCCGCACAGGGTCAGAGTTATTAGGCGAGCAGTACTTC
D: TRBD2; J: TRBJ2-7; size: once; V: TRBV18; CDR3: CASSPSGLAGPYEQYF; DNA: TGTGCCAGCTCACCTTCAGGACTAGCGGGACCCTACGAGCAGTACTTC
D: TRBD2; J: TRBJ2-5; size: .; V: TRBV20-1; CDR3: CSAGTSGGETQYF; DNA: TGCAGTGCAGGGACTAGCGGGGGAGAGACCCAGTACTTC
D: .; J: TRBJ1-2; size: .; V: TRBV29-1; CDR3: CSARGIGGYTF; DNA: TGCAGCGCCAGAGGCATCGGTGGCTACACCTTC
D: TRBD1; J: TRBJ1-2; size: .; V: TRBV6-2/TRBV6-3; CDR3: CASRSQTGGDGYTF; DNA: TGTGCCAGCCGATCCCAGACAGGGGGCGATGGCTACACCTTC
D: TRBD1; J: TRBJ2-7; size: .; V: TRBV11-2; CDR3: CASSPRGDRGYSEQYF; DNA: TGTGCCAGCAGCCCCAGGGGGGACAGGGGATACAGTGAGCAGTACTTC
D: TRBD1; J: TRBJ1-5; size: .; V: TRBV7-2; CDR3: CASSPQGGINQPQHF; DNA: TGTGCCAGCAGCCCCCAAGGGGGCATCAATCAGCCCCAGCATTTT
D: .; J: TRBJ2-3; size: .; V: TRBV20-1; CDR3: CSAAGGIDTQYF; DNA: TGCAGCGCGGCCGGGGGAATAGATACGCAGTATTTT
D: TRBD1; J: TRBJ1-2; size: few; V: TRBV7-3; CDR3: CASSRDSTNYGYTF; DNA: TGTGCCAGCAGCCGGGACAGTACTAACTATGGCTACACCTTC
D: .; J: TRBJ2-3; size: few; V: TRBV3-1; CDR3: CASSQDLSSPDTQYF; DNA: TGTGCCAGCAGCCAAGATTTATCTAGCCCAGATACGCAGTATTTT
D: TRBD2; J: TRBJ2-7; size: .; V: TRBV20-1; CDR3: CSATNPSSGRSYEQYF; DNA: TGCAGTGCTACCAACCCATCTAGCGGGCGATCCTACGAGCAGTACTTC
D: TRBD2; J: TRBJ2-3; size: few; V: TRBV2; CDR3: CASRRLAGGPRDTQYF; DNA: TGTGCCAGCAGACGCCTAGCGGGAGGGCCGAGAGATACGCAGTATTTT
D: TRBD2; J: TRBJ2-2; size: once; V: TRBV5-1; CDR3: CASSPTSGGPGELFF; DNA: TGCGCCAGCAGCCCGACTAGCGGGGGGCCCGGGGAGCTGTTTTTT
D: TRBD2; J: TRBJ2-1; size: few; V: TRBV6-6; CDR3: CASSYLREVEQFF; DNA: TGTGCCAGCAGTTATTTGCGGGAGGTTGAGCAGTTCTTC
D: TRBD1; J: TRBJ1-5; size: .; V: TRBV4-2; CDR3: CASSYERTGRSNQPQHF; DNA: TGTGCCAGCAGTTACGAAAGGACAGGGAGAAGCAATCAGCCCCAGCATTTT
D: TRBD1; J: TRBJ1-2; size: .; V: TRBV15; CDR3: CATSRGGQGNYGYTF; DNA: TGTGCCACCAGCAGGGGTGGACAGGGCAACTATGGCTACACCTTC
D: .; J: TRBJ2-1; size: .; V: TRBV20-1; CDR3: CSARAEGTGYNEQFF; DNA: TGCAGTGCTAGAGCGGAGGGGACCGGCTACAATGAGCAGTTCTTC
D: .; J: TRBJ1-1; size: .; V: TRBV20-1; CDR3: CSARVGSEDTEAFF; DNA: TGCAGTGCTAGAGTAGGAAGTGAGGACACTGAAGCTTTCTTT
D: TRBD2; J: TRBJ2-1; size: .; V: TRBV5-6; CDR3: CASSTGLAGAVEQFF; DNA: TGTGCCAGCAGCACGGGACTAGCGGGAGCGGTTGAGCAGTTCTTC
D: .; J: TRBJ1-1; size: .; V: TRBV6-6; CDR3: CASSYGHLNTEAFF; DNA: TGTGCCAGCAGTTACGGTCACCTGAACACTGAAGCTTTCTTT
D: .; J: TRBJ2-1; size: .; V: TRBV6-1; CDR3: CASIPPGYNEQFF; DNA: TGTGCCAGCATCCCCCCAGGCTACAATGAGCAGTTCTTC
D: TRBD2; J: TRBJ2-2; size: .; V: TRBV5-6; CDR3: CASSLPGTSGTGELFF; DNA: TGTGCCAGCAGCCTCCCCGGGACTAGCGGTACCGGGGAGCTGTTTTTT
D: .; J: TRBJ2-1; size: .; V: TRBV3-1; CDR3: CASSQDVGRDGHEQFF; DNA: TGTGCCAGCAGCCAAGATGTCGGGCGGGATGGGCATGAGCAGTTCTTC
D: .; J: TRBJ1-1; size: .; V: TRBV29-1; CDR3: CSVGGVGTEAFF; DNA: TGCAGCGTTGGGGGGGTAGGCACTGAAGCTTTCTTT
D: .; J: TRBJ1-6; size: .; V: TRBV9; CDR3: CASSVGGKNSPLHF; DNA: TGTGCCAGCAGCGTAGGGGGGAAGAATTCACCCCTCCACTTT
D: .; J: TRBJ1-4; size: few; V: TRBV7-9; CDR3: CASSAASGEKLFF; DNA: TGTGCCAGCAGCGCGGCCAGCGGGGAAAAACTGTTTTTT
D: TRBD2; J: TRBJ2-7; size: .; V: TRBV7-2; CDR3: CASSATSGDSYEQYF; DNA: TGTGCCAGCAGCGCAACTAGCGGGGACAGCTACGAGCAGTACTTC
D: TRBD2; J: TRBJ2-7; size: .; V: TRBV12-3/TRBV12-4; CDR3: CASSTGGPEQYF; DNA: TGTGCCAGCAGTACGGGAGGGCCCGAGCAGTACTTC
D: .; J: TRBJ1-1; size: once; V: TRBV20-1; CDR3: CSARGPNEAFF; DNA: TGCAGTGCTAGAGGGCCGAATGAAGCTTTCTTT
D: .; J: TRBJ1-4; size: few; V: TRBV15; CDR3: CATSGSGAANEKLFF; DNA: TGTGCCACCAGCGGGTCAGGGGCGGCTAATGAAAAACTGTTTTTT
D: TRBD1; J: TRBJ2-7; size: few; V: TRBV20-1; CDR3: CSARQGTVSSYEQYF; DNA: TGCAGTGCTAGACAAGGGACAGTCTCCTCCTACGAGCAGTACTTC
D: .; J: TRBJ1-5; size: .; V: TRBV20-1; CDR3: CSAGPGTAYSNQPQHF; DNA: TGCAGTGCTGGTCCCGGGACCGCTTATAGCAATCAGCCCCAGCATTTT
D: .; J: TRBJ2-3; size: .; V: TRBV12-3/TRBV12-4; CDR3: CASSLATGLPDTQYF; DNA: TGTGCCAGCAGTTTAGCCACGGGGCTACCAGATACGCAGTATTTT
D: .; J: TRBJ2-7; size: few; V: TRBV27; CDR3: CASSQGGLSYEQYF; DNA: TGTGCCAGCAGTCAAGGGGGGTTATCCTACGAGCAGTACTTC
D: TRBD1; J: TRBJ1-4; size: .; V: TRBV12-3/TRBV12-4; CDR3: CASSRGQGWEKLFF; DNA: TGTGCCAGCAGCCGGGGACAGGGTTGGGAAAAACTGTTTTTT
D: TRBD2; J: TRBJ2-7; size: .; V: TRBV20-1; CDR3: CSAGGGRAEGEQYF; DNA: TGCAGTGCTGGAGGAGGGAGGGCCGAGGGCGAGCAGTACTTC
D: .; J: TRBJ1-6; size: few; V: TRBV20-1; CDR3: CSAREGGGLSSPLHF; DNA: TGCAGTGCTAGAGAGGGTGGGGGACTGAGTTCACCCCTCCACTTT
D: .; J: TRBJ2-7; size: .; V: TRBV9; CDR3: CASSEMPTTGGYEQYF; DNA: TGTGCCAGCAGCGAGATGCCGACGACTGGAGGTTACGAGCAGTACTTC
D: TRBD2; J: TRBJ2-7; size: .; V: TRBV3-1; CDR3: CASIRLAGVSYEQYF; DNA: TGTGCCAGCATCCGACTAGCGGGAGTGTCCTACGAGCAGTACTTC
D: .; J: TRBJ2-1; size: few; V: TRBV6-6; CDR3: CASRGPFSYNEQFF; DNA: TGTGCCAGCAGGGGTCCATTCTCGTACAATGAGCAGTTCTTC
D: .; J: TRBJ2-3; size: .; V: TRBV4-3; CDR3: CASSQSTGAGADTQYF; DNA: TGCGCCAGCAGCCAGTCGACAGGGGCGGGGGCGGATACGCAGTATTTT
D: TRBD2; J: TRBJ2-1; size: .; V: TRBV2; CDR3: CASSEGGRGFF; DNA: TGTGCCAGCAGTGAGGGCGGGAGAGGGTTCTTC
D: .; J: TRBJ2-3; size: .; V: TRBV7-2; CDR3: CASSLGGPSKGDTQYF; DNA: TGTGCCAGCAGCTTAGGCGGGCCTAGTAAGGGGGATACGCAGTATTTT
D: .; J: TRBJ2-1; size: few; V: TRBV28; CDR3: CASHSRWNEQFF; DNA: TGTGCCAGCCACTCGAGGTGGAATGAGCAGTTCTTC